These 21 T cell receptor beta chains were sequenced from one sample in a study of T-cell reconstitution after alpha-beta-depleted transplantation in children. Library preparation (for TCRbeta) was performed with unique molecular identifiers. TCRdb passed the PCR reads through MiXCR, listing each CDR3 protein once. Found here are over 85,000 distinct CDR3 sequences, about 6% of them singletons; the top ten hold around 5.6%. The sequences come from PBMCs, mostly from graft donor cells, collected 60 days after TCRalphabeta/CD19-depleted stem cell transplant. The origin of the receptors is a female patient aged 2-10 years who had a stem cell transplant for Fanconi anemia, so the T cells may come from the graft donor.

This clonotype appeared many times. J is TRBJ2-1 and V is TRBV7-8, with a possible D match to TRBD2 (6 bases). V lost 2 bases to trimming and J lost 5 bases, with 13 bases between them. Per germline, CDR1 SGHVS and CDR2 FQNEAQ. This CDR3 has 15 amino acids. This chain's CDR3 is CASSLFLATNNEQFF. CDR3 bases: TGTGCCAGCAGCTTATTCCTAGCGACAAACAATGAGCAGTTCTTC.

At least ten counts were recorded for this clonotype. Written as DNA, the CDR3 is TGTGCCAGCATAGCGGGGGGCCTTCCCAATGAGCAGTTCTTC. This gives the protein CASIAGGLPNEQFF. The chain carries TRBV2 and TRBJ2-1, with TRBD2 identical over 10 bases. This CDR3 is built from 14 residues. The V segment lost 7 bases and the J segment 6 bases; nucleotides outside the gene matches: 6. Germline V gene sequence: CDR1 SNHLY, CDR2 FYNNEI.

This clonotype has at least ten counts. The CDR3, as DNA: TGTGCCAGCAGCTTGGGAACCTACGAGCAGTACTTC. Translated, it gives CASSLGTYEQYF. This sequence joins TRBV5-5 and TRBJ2-7; no reliable D call. This CDR3 is 12 amino acids long. V lost 0 bases and J lost 2, with 3 bases in between. The V gene's germline CDR1 is SGHKS and CDR2 YYEKEE (reference sequence).

This clonotype was seen a handful of times. This chain connects TRBV9 to TRBJ2-7; D is perhaps TRBD1 or TRBD2 (5 bases each). Germline V gene lookup returns CDR1 SGDLS and CDR2 YYNGEE. The V and J ends lost 3 bases and 1 base respectively, with 14 bases between them. The CDR3 covers 15 residues. The CDR3 loop reads CASSALSGASYEQYF. CDR3 DNA: TGTGCCAGCAGCGCCCTGTCCGGGGCTTCCTACGAGCAGTACTTC.

This clonotype was seen many times. The chain is built from TRBV20-1 and TRBJ2-3; a weak D match, TRBD2 (6 bases). CDR1 and CDR2 from the germline V gene are DFQATT and SNEGSKA (reference sequence). The CDR3 is 12 amino acids. Trimming stripped 3 bases from V and 8 bases from J, with 12 bases between. The CDR3 loop is CSARSGGITQYF. Here the CDR3 DNA reads TGCAGTGCTAGGTCTGGGGGGATTACGCAGTATTTT.

As for this clonotype: A much larger clone differs by one base, so this may be a read error. The rearrangement uses TRBV20-1 and TRBJ2-3; 10 nucleotides match TRBD2. Germline V lookup: CDR1 DFQATT, CDR2 SNEGSKA (reference sequence). The CDR3 length is 15 residues. CDR3 sequence: CSASLASGSTNTQYF. In nucleotides, the CDR3 is TGCAGTGCTAGTCTGGCTAGCGGGAGCACAAATACGCAGTATTTT.

This clonotype was found many times. The rearrangement joins TRBV5-1 to TRBJ2-6; the D is unclear. V shed 4 bases and J shed 2 bases, with 10 bases lying between them. The CDR3 has 15 residues. Per germline, CDR1 SGHRS and CDR2 YFSETQ. CDR3 residues: CASSVLGTGANVLTF. DNA of the CDR3: TGCGCCAGCAGCGTTCTAGGCACTGGGGCCAACGTCCTGACTTTC.

This clonotype was observed many times. The chain employs TRBV28 and TRBJ2-7; TRBD1 agrees at 7 bases. J was trimmed by 0 bases and V by 5 bases; bases with no gene match: 19. This CDR3 contains 19 residues. Germline loops: CDR1 MDHEN, CDR2 SYDVKM. The CDR3 region has the DNA TGTGCCAGCAGTGCAAAGGGGACAGAATTGCTCTTAGCCTCCTACGAGCAGTACTTC. Its translation: CASSAKGTELLLASYEQYF.

This clonotype was recorded many times. The CDR3 region is CASRRTGGATDTQYF. CDR3 nucleotides: TGTGCCAGCAGAAGGACAGGGGGCGCAACAGATACGCAGTATTTT. The rearrangement joins TRBV12-3 or TRBV12-4 to TRBJ2-3; TRBD1 matches at 11 bases. The length of the CDR3 is 15 residues. Trimming at V came to 6 bases and at J to 3 bases, leaving 5 bases not matched to a gene.

At least ten counts were recorded for this clonotype. V gene TRBV5-4 combines with J gene TRBJ2-2, with unresolved D. V gave up 3 bases and J gave up 3 bases, with 15 bases separating them. The CDR3 runs to 16 residues. Per germline, CDR1 SGHNT and CDR2 YYREEE (reference sequence). The CDR3 protein is CASSSRNSFDTGELFF. The CDR3 DNA is TGTGCCAGCAGCTCCAGGAATTCCTTCGACACCGGGGAGCTGTTTTTT.

Ten or more counts support this clonotype. This chain uses TRBV2 with TRBJ2-1, with TRBD2 identical over 8 bases. Germline-derived CDR1 and CDR2 are SNHLY and FYNNEI. Losses at the gene ends were 8 bases for V and 6 bases for J; bases not matched to a gene: 6. This CDR3 contains 13 residues. As DNA, the CDR3 is TGTGCCAGCGTTCGTGGACTAGCCAATGAGCAGTTCTTC. Translation gives CASVRGLANEQFF.

The sample holds many counts of this clonotype. The V and J genes are TRBV28 and TRBJ1-1, with D hard to call. V was pared by 2 bases and J by 1 base, with 5 bases between. The CDR3 spans 13 residues. The germline CDR1 and CDR2 sequences are MDHEN and SYDVKM. CDR3 bases: TGTGCCAGCAGTTTAAAAAGGAACACTGAAGCTTTCTTT. It specifies CASSLKRNTEAFF.

This clonotype was found many times. The chain recombines TRBV10-3 with TRBJ2-7; 8 positions match TRBD1. Germline-derived CDR1 and CDR2 are ENHRY and SYGVKD. The length of the CDR3 is 14 residues. V was pared by 2 bases and J by 2 bases, with 2 bases of the junction left unmatched. The CDR3 protein is CAISETGQAYEQYF. As DNA, the CDR3 is TGTGCCATCAGTGAGACGGGACAGGCCTACGAGCAGTACTTC.

This clonotype was recorded many times. This chain uses TRBV7-2 with TRBJ2-2; D tentatively fits TRBD1 or TRBD2 (5 bases each). The CDR3 spans 15 residues. The ends were cut back, 0 bases at V and 4 bases at J, with 9 bases in the middle. Germline V lookup: CDR1 SGHTA, CDR2 FQGNSA. CDR3 bases: TGTGCCAGCAGCTTAGCGCTTGGGGGCACCGGGGAGCTGTTTTTT. It codes for CASSLALGGTGELFF.

The rearrangement uses TRBV5-6 and TRBJ2-1, with 10 bases fitting TRBD1. This CDR3 has 15 residues. Unmatched junction bases numbered 10, after V lost 6 bases and J lost 7 bases. Germline V gene lookup returns CDR1 SGHDT and CDR2 YYEEEE. DNA of the CDR3: TGTGCCAGCACCTCCGGGACAGGGGTCGCGAATGAGCAGTTCTTC. Translation: CASTSGTGVANEQFF.

This clonotype was observed a handful of times. V usage is TRBV5-1 and J usage is TRBJ2-7; TRBD2 might be the D (5 bases). The V gene's germline CDR1 is SGHRS and CDR2 YFSETQ. CDR3 size: 12 residues. The germline V and J ends were trimmed by 0 bases and 7 bases, with 8 bases remaining between them. The chain's CDR3 is CASSLDTGEQYF. The CDR3 coding sequence is TGCGCCAGCAGCTTGGACACGGGGGAGCAGTACTTC.

The rearrangement links TRBV12-5 to TRBJ2-2; 7 positions agree with TRBD1. Germline lookup yields CDR1 LGHNT and CDR2 FRNRAP. V dropped 1 base and J dropped 1; count of bases not matched to a gene: 6. The CDR3 extends over 17 amino acids. The CDR3 loop reads CASGLATRDRNTGELFF. In nucleotides, the CDR3 is TGTGCTAGTGGTTTGGCAACCCGGGACAGGAACACCGGGGAGCTGTTTTTT.

This clonotype has ten or more counts. This chain uses TRBV6-2 or TRBV6-3 with TRBJ2-2, with 13 bases that match TRBD2. The germline V gene encodes CDR1 MNHEY and CDR2 SVGEGT. The V gene end was trimmed by 4 bases and the J gene end by 0 bases; junction bases not matched to a gene: 5. The CDR3 spans 18 residues. The CDR3 reads CASSLTSGRSANTGELFF. As DNA, the CDR3 is TGTGCCAGCAGTTTGACTAGCGGGAGGTCGGCGAACACCGGGGAGCTGTTTTTT.

This clonotype occurred many times. This chain links TRBV12-3 or TRBV12-4 with TRBJ2-5, with TRBD2 identical over 7 bases. V was clipped by 5 bases and J by 8 bases; unmatched bases: 2. CDR3 size: 11 residues. The CDR3 protein is CASSLGLTQYF. The CDR3 nucleotides read TGTGCCAGCAGTCTGGGACTAACCCAGTACTTC.

This clonotype appeared many times. This sequence joins TRBV12-3 or TRBV12-4 and TRBJ2-4, with TRBD2 matching 8 bases. V trimming: 6 bases; J trimming: 0 bases; junction bases outside the gene matches: 19. The CDR3 is 20 residues long. The CDR3: CASSRDGLAQYGLAKNIQYF. CDR3 coding DNA: TGTGCCAGCAGCCGCGATGGACTAGCTCAATATGGCTTAGCCAAAAACATTCAGTACTTC.

This clonotype was seen ten or more times. The V gene is TRBV20-1, the J gene TRBJ2-3, with TRBD2 matching over 8 bases. Germline V gives CDR1 DFQATT, CDR2 SNEGSKA (reference sequence). There are 16 residues in the CDR3. Losses at the gene ends were 0 bases for V and 4 bases for J; bases not matched to a gene: 9. CDR3 nucleotide sequence: TGCAGTGCTAGAGATTATTGGCGGGAGGCTCCAGATACGCAGTATTTT. Encoded protein: CSARDYWREAPDTQYF.